This T cell receptor (beta chain) was recovered during a study of OX40 agonist ivuxolimab in advanced cancers. In the study overall: Eligibility rules accepted prior anti-PD-1, anti-PD-L1 or anti-CTLA-4 therapy, and 30% to 40% had some.

The protocol was immunoSEQ multiplex PCR, while the TCRdb copy is restricted to in-frame clones and leaves out a portion. The data show about 58,000 clones, approximately 88% seen once. This clonotype was sampled from an adult with an advanced solid tumor such as melanoma, head and neck, liver or kidney cancer. Specimen: CD4+ or CD8+ T cells sorted from blood, collected in a trial of the OX40 agonist ivuxolimab.

CDR3 loop: CASGDSFYGYTF. DNA of the CDR3: TGTGCCAGCGGGGACAGCTTCTATGGCTACACCTTC. This rearrangement joins TRBV6-5 to TRBJ1-2; 7 positions agree with TRBD1. Trimming took 8 bases from V and 4 from J; bases not matched to a gene: 4. This CDR3 has 12 residues. Germline CDR1 MNHEY, CDR2 SVGAGI.